Each of the 3 T cell receptor beta chains below was sequenced from the same sample in a study of OX40 agonist ivuxolimab in advanced cancers. Libraries were prepared by immunoSEQ multiplex PCR; TCRdb keeps only in-frame clonotypes and omits some of them. The table includes some 77,000 clones, about 83% detected once. Sequenced here: CD4+ or CD8+ T cells sorted from blood, sampled in a trial of the OX40 agonist ivuxolimab. All receptors come from an adult with an advanced solid tumor such as melanoma, head and neck, liver or kidney cancer.

Points on this clone: The same CDR3 is also encoded by other DNA sequences in this sample. The chain carries TRBV4-2 and TRBJ2-3; possible D gene TRBD2, 5 bases. Germline loops: CDR1 LGHNA, CDR2 YNFKEQ. There are 18 residues in the CDR3. Trimming took 0 bases from V and 3 from J, leaving 19 bases between them. The CDR3 DNA reads TGTGCCAGCAGCCAAGATCGGTTGGCCAGCGGTAATACAGATACGCAGTATTTT. This sequence encodes CASSQDRLASGNTDTQYF.

The chain combines TRBV28 with TRBJ2-3; 10 bases line up with TRBD1. This CDR3 region has 15 residues. Germline loops: CDR1 MDHEN, CDR2 SYDVKM. The V gene end was trimmed by 3 bases and the J gene end by 3 bases; junction bases not matched to a gene: 3. DNA for the CDR3: TGTGCCAGCAGTTTCCCGGGACAGGGGACAGATACGCAGTATTTT. It encodes CASSFPGQGTDTQYF.

This clone appeared once. This chain links TRBV5-1 with TRBJ2-1, with 10 bases identical to TRBD2. The trim removed 1 base at V and 6 bases at J, leaving 4 bases unmatched. This CDR3 has 15 residues. Germline loops: CDR1 SGHRS, CDR2 YFSETQ. The CDR3 reads CASSLPAGGVNEQFF. The CDR3 region has the DNA TGCGCCAGCAGCTTGCCAGCGGGAGGGGTCAATGAGCAGTTCTTC.